The rows below give T cell receptor beta chains drawn from one sample of a study of T cell changes during pregnancy in multiple sclerosis. Sequencing was performed with immunoSEQ multiplex PCR; in TCRdb, only in-frame clones are kept and a portion is missing. The sample gives around 66,000 clones, roughly 90% of which show up once; around 3.3% is in the top ten. The sequences come from peripheral blood, collected in the first trimester of pregnancy. The receptor set was obtained from a female donor in good health, enrolled as a control in a pregnancy study. Each CDR3 is given with its conserved first and last residue. D genes are given only for firm matches. Where a row states a size, it is once, few, many or the class of an expanded clone; other rows omit it.

v_gene	d_gene	j_gene	abundance	len	CDR3nt	CDR3aa
TRBV4-3	.	TRBJ2-7	once	16	TGCGCCAGCAGCCAAGATCGGTCAGGTGCCCTCTACGAGCAGTACTTC	CASSQDRSGALYEQYF
TRBV27	.	TRBJ2-7	.	15	TGTGCCAGCAGTCCACGCCCCGGACAGCACTACGAGCAGTACTTC	CASSPRPGQHYEQYF
TRBV7-2	.	TRBJ2-2	.	16	TGTGCCAGCAGCTCCCCCCGGCGGGCGAGGACCGGGGAGCTGTTTTTT	CASSSPRRARTGELFF
TRBV5-6	.	TRBJ2-3	.	16	TGTGCCAGCAGCCGAAGGCAGGGACATAGAACAGATACGCAGTATTTT	CASSRRQGHRTDTQYF
TRBV28	TRBD1	TRBJ2-5	.	14	TGTGCCAGCAGTTCGGGACAGACTGAAGAGACCCAGTACTTC	CASSSGQTEETQYF
TRBV7-9	TRBD1	TRBJ1-2	once	16	TGTGCCAGCAGCTTAAAGGTCGGGACAGGGGGCGATGGCTACACCTTC	CASSLKVGTGGDGYTF
TRBV5-8	.	TRBJ2-1	.	11	TGTGCCAGCAGCTTGGCTAGGGAGCAGTTCTTC	CASSLAREQFF
TRBV29-1	TRBD1	TRBJ1-1	few	11	TGCAGCGCCGACAGGGTTGATGAAGCTTTCTTT	CSADRVDEAFF
TRBV6-6	.	TRBJ2-5	.	13	TGTGCCAGCAGTTACCGACAGAAAGAGACCCAGTACTTC	CASSYRQKETQYF
TRBV7-9	TRBD1	TRBJ2-1	.	15	TGTGCCAGCAGCCCAGGACAGGGGGCGGACAATGAGCAGTTCTTC	CASSPGQGADNEQFF
TRBV2	TRBD1	TRBJ2-7	.	14	TGTGCCGCCAGGCCGACAGGGAAACCCTACGAGCAGTACTTC	CAARPTGKPYEQYF
TRBV10-3	.	TRBJ1-5	once	13	TGTGCCACCTCGAGGCAGGAGGATCAGCCCCAGCATTTT	CATSRQEDQPQHF
TRBV13	TRBD1	TRBJ1-1	.	16	TGTGCCAGCAGCTTAGGCTCAACAGGGGGTAGGACTGAAGCTTTCTTT	CASSLGSTGGRTEAFF
TRBV11-3	.	TRBJ2-7	.	13	TGTGCCAGCAGCTCCGGACAGTTCTACGAGCAGTACTTC	CASSSGQFYEQYF
TRBV7-2	TRBD2	TRBJ2-2	.	14	TGTGCCAGCAGTTACGGACTAGCTGGCGGGGAGCTGTTTTTT	CASSYGLAGGELFF
TRBV11-1	TRBD1	TRBJ2-5	once	14	TGTGCCAGCAGCTTACGAGGGGGCGAGGAGACCCAGTACTTC	CASSLRGGEETQYF
TRBV4-1	TRBD2	TRBJ2-1	.	17	TGCGCCAGCGGAGGGACTAGCGGGGGTAGCTCCTACAATGAGCAGTTCTTC	CASGGTSGGSSYNEQFF
TRBV5-6	.	TRBJ1-2	.	16	TGTGCCAGCAGCTTACCTCTCCCCGTCCTAAACTATGGCTACACCTTC	CASSLPLPVLNYGYTF
TRBV19	TRBD2	TRBJ2-1	.	17	TGTGCCAGTAGTCATACTAGCGGGAGGGCCGGTTACAATGAGCAGTTCTTC	CASSHTSGRAGYNEQFF
TRBV27	.	TRBJ1-4	once	17	TGTGCCAGCAGTTTTCTAGGAGGGAGTGTCACTAATGAAAAACTGTTTTTT	CASSFLGGSVTNEKLFF
TRBV9	TRBD2	TRBJ2-3	.	16	TGTGCCAGCAGCCCCCTCCCGGGACTAGCGACAGATACGCAGTATTTT	CASSPLPGLATDTQYF
TRBV5-5	TRBD2	TRBJ2-7	.	14	TGTGCCAGCAGCAGGATGGGAGGGAACTACGAGCAGTACTTC	CASSRMGGNYEQYF
TRBV6-1	TRBD1	TRBJ1-2	few	14	TGTGCCAGCAGCGAGACAGGGGAGGTCTATGGCTACACCTTC	CASSETGEVYGYTF
TRBV28	.	TRBJ2-7	.	15	TGTGCCAGCAGTTCTTGGGGGACTGGAGAAGTCGAGCAGTACTTC	CASSSWGTGEVEQYF
TRBV5-1	.	TRBJ1-2	.	15	TGCGCCAGCAGCTTGGGACAGAATGGTAACTATGGCTACACCTTC	CASSLGQNGNYGYTF
TRBV5-1	TRBD1	TRBJ1-2	.	16	TGCGCCAGCAGCTTGTTTGGTACAGGGGAGGACTATGGCTACACCTTC	CASSLFGTGEDYGYTF
TRBV27	.	TRBJ1-5	.	16	TGTGCCAGCAGTCCCCGGACAGACCCTCTAATTTTGCCCCAGCATTTT	CASSPRTDPLILPQHF
TRBV27	TRBD1	TRBJ1-1	few	14	TGTGCCAGCAGAATGACAGGGGCCCTCACTGAAGCTTTCTTT	CASRMTGALTEAFF
TRBV6-1	.	TRBJ1-5	.	14	TGTGCCAGCAGTGCAATTGGGGGAGGGCAGCCCCAGCATTTT	CASSAIGGGQPQHF
TRBV5-1	TRBD2	TRBJ2-1	.	15	TGCGCCAGCAGCCTAGGACTAGCGGGAGTCAATGAGCAGTTCTTC	CASSLGLAGVNEQFF
TRBV27	TRBD1	TRBJ1-2	.	18	TGTGCCAGCAGTCGCCTCCGGGACAGGCAAACCGCCCTCTATGGCTACACCTTC	CASSRLRDRQTALYGYTF
TRBV6-4	.	TRBJ1-3	.	13	TGTGCCAGCAGTGAGGACAAGGGAAACACCATATATTTT	CASSEDKGNTIYF
TRBV13	TRBD1	TRBJ1-5	.	16	TGTGCCAGCAGTTATGGGACAGCCTATAGCAATCAGCCCCAGCATTTT	CASSYGTAYSNQPQHF
TRBV4-1	TRBD2	TRBJ2-1	.	16	TGCGCCAGCAGCCAAGAATCTAGCGGGAGGTCCAATGAGCAGTTCTTC	CASSQESSGRSNEQFF
TRBV6-1	.	TRBJ2-3	once	11	TGTGCCAGCAGTGACGCGCGAACGCAGTATTTT	CASSDARTQYF
TRBV4-3	TRBD2	TRBJ2-7	once	16	TGCGCCAGCAGCCAAGATGATAGCGGGCCCTCCTACGAGCAGTACTTC	CASSQDDSGPSYEQYF
TRBV6-1	.	TRBJ2-7	.	12	TGTGCCAGCAGCGAAAGTAGGGGAGAGCAGTACTTC	CASSESRGEQYF
TRBV29-1	TRBD2	TRBJ2-3	.	11	TGCAGTGGGGGGGGAGGAGATACGCAGTATTTT	CSGGGGDTQYF
TRBV5-1	.	TRBJ2-7	.	13	TGCGCCAGCAGCTTGGGGACTAACTACGAGCAGTACTTC	CASSLGTNYEQYF
TRBV28	TRBD1	TRBJ2-7	.	12	TGTGCCAGCAGTCGACAGGGGGGCGAGCAGTACTTC	CASSRQGGEQYF
TRBV30	.	TRBJ1-1	few	13	TGTGCCTGGAGTGCCGTCTTGAACACTGAAGCTTTCTTT	CAWSAVLNTEAFF
TRBV28	TRBD1	TRBJ2-7	few	15	TGTGCCAGCAGCGAGCCGGGACAGGGAGGCTACGAGCAGTACTTC	CASSEPGQGGYEQYF
TRBV28	TRBD1	TRBJ2-4	.	14	TGTGCCAGCAGTCCCCGGACAGGGCAAAACATTCAGTACTTC	CASSPRTGQNIQYF
TRBV19	TRBD2	TRBJ2-3	.	15	TGTGCCAGTAGCAACAGCGGGAGCTCGACAGATACGCAGTATTTT	CASSNSGSSTDTQYF
TRBV9	TRBD2	TRBJ2-6	.	19	TGTGCCAGCAGCGTAGCTAGCGGGAGGTTCGCCTCTGGGGCCAACGTCCTGACTTTC	CASSVASGRFASGANVLTF
TRBV18	.	TRBJ1-6	.	15	TGTGCCAGCTCACAGGAGACAGGAATAAATTCACCCCTCCACTTT	CASSQETGINSPLHF
TRBV7-6	.	TRBJ2-7	.	13	TGTGCCAGCAGCACCCGGGACACCCACGAGCAGTACTTC	CASSTRDTHEQYF
TRBV10-3	.	TRBJ2-7	.	14	TGTGCCATCAGTGACCAGGTAGTTACCCAGGAGCAGTACTTC	CAISDQVVTQEQYF
TRBV6-1	TRBD2	TRBJ2-5	.	17	TGTGCCAGCAGTGACAGTCGCCGCAGCGGGAGTTTTGGGACCCAGTACTTC	CASSDSRRSGSFGTQYF
TRBV5-1	.	TRBJ2-2	.	17	TGCGCCAGCAGCTTGGCTCCCCCTTATACAGGGACCGGGGAGCTGTTTTTT	CASSLAPPYTGTGELFF
TRBV5-6	TRBD2	TRBJ2-1	.	16	TGTGCCAGCAGCTTGTACGGGACTATTACCTACAATGAGCAGTTCTTC	CASSLYGTITYNEQFF
TRBV7-2	TRBD2	TRBJ2-1	once	17	TGTGCCAGCAGCGCCCGCGGGACTAGCGGCACATACAATGAGCAGTTCTTC	CASSARGTSGTYNEQFF